Listed below are T cell receptor beta chains from one sample, sequenced in a study of blood T cell repertoires in COVID-19. The data were produced by immunoSEQ multiplex PCR, yet TCRdb's version contains in-frame clones alone and is incomplete. Of approximately 150,000 clones listed, under 90% are singletons. Sequencing input: PBMCs or T cells enriched from blood (not recorded which). These receptors were collected from a man between 50 and 59 years old in a cohort exposed to, infected with or recovered from COVID-19 (not recorded which). Both conserved end residues are part of each CDR3. A D gene is named only where the DNA matches it firmly. The size of a clone is reported for some rows only, either as once, few or many, or as a class for expanded clones.

J	size	V	D	CDR3	DNA
TRBJ1-2	-	TRBV27	TRBD1	CASSFGTDGGYTF	TGTGCCAGCAGTTTCGGGACAGACGGGGGCTACACCTTC
TRBJ1-2	-	TRBV9	-	CASSVGNYGYTF	TGTGCCAGCAGCGTGGGCAACTATGGCTACACCTTC
TRBJ2-4	once	TRBV27	-	CASSLSTGAKNIQYF	TGTGCCAGCAGTTTATCGACGGGGGCCAAAAACATTCAGTACTTC
TRBJ2-5	-	TRBV6-5	TRBD2	CASTPGGGQETQYF	TGTGCCAGCACGCCGGGAGGGGGCCAAGAGACCCAGTACTTC
TRBJ2-5	-	TRBV7-8	TRBD1	CASSFTGQGAYETQYF	TGTGCCAGCAGCTTTACGGGACAGGGTGCGTACGAGACCCAGTACTTC
TRBJ2-2	once	TRBV9	TRBD1	CASSAGQGFNTGELFF	TGTGCCAGCAGCGCTGGACAGGGGTTTAACACCGGGGAGCTGTTTTTT
TRBJ1-3	-	TRBV7-9	-	CASSITGTGNTIYF	TGTGCCAGCAGCATAACCGGGACAGGAAACACCATATATTTT
TRBJ2-3	once	TRBV4-3	TRBD2	CASSQARTRLAGPDTQYF	TGCGCCAGCAGCCAAGCCCGTACCCGACTAGCGGGGCCAGATACGCAGTATTTT
TRBJ2-7	-	TRBV5-1	-	CASSPQAGVPYEQYF	TGCGCCAGCAGCCCCCAAGCGGGCGTGCCCTACGAGCAGTACTTC
TRBJ1-1	-	TRBV29-1	-	CSVEDSPKGGGTAFF	TGCAGCGTTGAAGACTCCCCGAAAGGCGGGGGCACGGCTTTCTTT
TRBJ2-1	-	TRBV3-1/TRBV3-2	-	CASSQDQGTWAEQFF	TGTGCCAGCAGCCAAGATCAGGGGACCTGGGCCGAGCAGTTCTTC
TRBJ2-1	-	TRBV6-5	-	CASSYSLAREQFF	TGTGCCAGCAGTTACTCTCTAGCCCGGGAGCAGTTCTTC
TRBJ2-3	once	TRBV7-3	TRBD2	CASSLGAGTDTQYF	TGTGCCAGCAGCTTGGGAGCGGGAACAGATACGCAGTATTTT
TRBJ1-3	-	TRBV13	-	CASSLGLGGSGNTIYF	TGTGCCAGCAGCTTAGGCCTGGGGGGCTCTGGAAACACCATATATTTT
TRBJ2-7	-	TRBV5-4	TRBD1	CASSVDRYEQYF	TGTGCCAGCAGCGTGGACAGGTACGAGCAGTACTTC
TRBJ2-7	-	TRBV7-9	-	CASSDSNGEQYF	TGTGCCAGCAGCGACAGCAACGGCGAGCAGTACTTC
TRBJ2-2	-	TRBV6-5	TRBD2	CASRTGTSRTGELFF	TGTGCCAGCAGAACCGGGACTAGCAGAACCGGGGAGCTGTTTTTT
TRBJ2-1	-	TRBV16	-	CASSQFVQRTDNEQFF	TGTGCCAGCAGCCAATTTGTCCAGCGGACCGACAATGAGCAGTTCTTC
TRBJ1-2	-	TRBV7-9	TRBD1	CASSTGTGSHYGYTF	TGTGCCAGCAGCACCGGGACAGGGTCCCACTATGGCTACACCTTC
TRBJ1-6	-	TRBV25-1	TRBD1	CASSDRPRDSSEVTLHF	TGTGCCAGCAGTGATAGACCCCGGGACAGCTCTGAGGTTACCCTCCACTTT
TRBJ1-1	once	TRBV12-3/TRBV12-4	-	CASRREQEAFF	TGTGCCAGCAGGAGGGAGCAAGAAGCTTTCTTT
TRBJ2-5	-	TRBV4-3	TRBD2	CASSRRLAGRQETQYF	TGCGCCAGCAGCCGCAGACTAGCGGGGAGGCAAGAGACCCAGTACTTC
TRBJ2-1	once	TRBV18	TRBD1	CASSPRTGRLNEQFF	TGTGCCAGCTCACCGCGGACAGGGAGGCTCAATGAGCAGTTCTTC
TRBJ2-5	-	TRBV9	-	CASRATSSETQYF	TGTGCCAGCAGGGCTACTAGTTCAGAGACCCAGTACTTC